The clone carrying this T cell receptor (beta chain) was seen a handful of times. The entry originates in a study of shared T cell receptors in the human thymus. Between the trimmed V and J ends, which lost 7 bases and 3 bases, there was a span of 9 bases. CDR1 and CDR2 (germline): ENHRY, SYGVKD. This CDR3 has 12 amino acids. The repertoire was sequenced with immunoSEQ multiplex PCR; TCRdb's copy has only in-frame clones and lacks some. The sample lists 600,000 or so clones; 80% to 90% were seen once. Another study also made use of these data, one on human thymus T cells. From that second work: Seemingly biased V and J gene usage marked thymic and blood repertoires.

This receptor was taken from a boy younger than two with a congenital heart defect. The chain links TRBV10-3 to TRBJ1-1, with D unclear. Sequenced material: thymocytes. CDR3 protein: CAIKREDTEAFF. The CDR3 DNA follows: TGTGCCATCAAGAGGGAGGACACTGAAGCTTTCTTT.